Shown below are 22 T cell receptor beta chains from a single sample sequenced in a study of T cells in Graves' hyperthyroidism and ophthalmopathy. Amplification of TCR beta CDR3 regions was performed using RNA transcripts as template. Researchers ran a first-round RT-PCR on the TCR CDR3 using the HTBI primer set. A single record per CDR3 protein comes from TCRdb applying MiXCR to the multiplex PCR reads. The sample contains around 340,000 distinct CDR3 sequences, roughly 15% of which appear only once. The sequenced sample consisted of blood. All receptors come from a woman younger than 45 with Graves' hyperthyroidism that later progressed to Graves' ophthalmopathy.

This clonotype was seen many times. The CDR3 loop is CASSLDDNSRYEQYF. CDR3 sequence (DNA): TGTGCCAGCAGCTTAGATGACAACTCAAGGTACGAGCAGTACTTC. The J gene is TRBJ2-7, the V gene TRBV11-2; D gene uncertain. The V gene lost 0 bases and the J gene lost 4 bases, with 13 bases spanning the gap. Germline lookup yields CDR1 SGHAT and CDR2 FQNNGV. The CDR3 consists of 15 residues.

This chain joins TRBV7-9 and TRBJ1-2; D is unclear. Germline values: CDR1 SEHNR, CDR2 FQNEAQ (reference sequence). V gave up 4 bases and J gave up 5 bases, with 26 bases separating them. This CDR3 spans 18 amino acids. CDR3 DNA sequence: TGTGCCAGCAGCTCCCTCGGGAGCGTGCCTGCCGAAGTTTATGGCTACACCTTC. It translates to CASSSLGSVPAEVYGYTF.

At least ten counts were recorded for this clonotype. The DNA of the CDR3 is TGTGCCAGCGGGCCTAACGAGGGGTCCATCGAAAAACTGTTTTTT. It is translated as CASGPNEGSIEKLFF. The chain couples TRBV2 to TRBJ1-4; D is possibly TRBD1 (5 bases). CDR3 length equals 15 residues. The V and J ends lost 8 bases and 8 bases respectively, with 21 bases between them. The germline gives CDR1 SNHLY, CDR2 FYNNEI. Based on the CDR3 plus reference TRBV2 and TRBJ1-4, the full variable domain is EPEVTQTPSHQVTQMGQEVILRCVPISNHLYFYWYRQILGQKVEFLVSFYNNEISEKSEIFDDQFSVERPDGSNFTLKIRSTKLEDSAMYFCASGPNEGSIEKLFFGSGTQLSVL.

V is TRBV24-1 and J is TRBJ1-2; 7 bases line up with TRBD1. The CDR3 spans 14 residues. Trimming at V came to 5 bases and at J to 3 bases, leaving 5 bases not matched to a gene. Germline V gene sequence: CDR1 KGHDR, CDR2 SFDVKD. The CDR3 region has the DNA TGTGCCACCAGTGTGACAGGGACCGACTATGGCTACACCTTC. Amino acid sequence: CATSVTGTDYGYTF.

This clonotype came up many times. CDR3 nucleotides: TGTGCCAGCAGCGTAGGTAGGGGACCGAGCACAGATACGCAGTATTTT. Its translation: CASSVGRGPSTDTQYF. The chain recombines TRBV9 with TRBJ2-3; either TRBD1 or TRBD2 may fit D (5 bases each). The germline gives CDR1 SGDLS, CDR2 YYNGEE. The CDR3 contains 16 residues. Trimming cost V 0 bases and J 0 bases, with 11 bases left between them.

The rearrangement uses TRBV13 and TRBJ2-5; D is unresolved. The CDR3 loop spans 14 amino acids. Germline V gene data show CDR1 as PRHDT and CDR2 as FYEKMQ (reference sequence). Trimming stripped 1 base from V and 5 bases from J, with 11 bases between. CDR3 in amino acids: CASSLAQMGETQYF. CDR3 nucleotides: TGTGCCAGCAGCTTAGCACAGATGGGGGAGACCCAGTACTTC.

The genes are TRBV2 and TRBJ1-6, with D unclear. There are 14 residues in the CDR3. CDR1 is SNHLY, CDR2 FYNNEI, per germline. Trimming took 3 bases from V and 7 from J, leaving 10 bases between them. The CDR3 DNA reads as TGTGCCAGCAGTGACGCTTTGGGGAATTCACCCCTCCACTTT. Its translation: CASSDALGNSPLHF.

In this sample, this clonotype turned up a few times. The chain combines TRBV6-6 with TRBJ1-5; D might be TRBD1 (6 bases). The CDR3 has 14 amino acids. Looked up from germline, CDR1 is MNHNY and CDR2 is SVGAGI (reference sequence). V was clipped by 2 bases and J by 8 bases, with 13 bases between them. The CDR3 DNA sequence: TGTGCCAGCAGTTACGGAGGGGGGGCTGAGCCCCAGCATTTT. Translated: CASSYGGGAEPQHF.

This clonotype was seen repeatedly, ten times or more. The rearrangement links TRBV3-1 to TRBJ1-4; 8 bases align to TRBD1. V lost 3 bases, J lost 0 bases, and 3 bases stayed unmatched. CDR3 length: 16 residues. Looked up from germline, CDR1 is LGHDT and CDR2 is YNNKEL (reference sequence). The CDR3 region is CASSQDRVTTNEKLFF. The CDR3 DNA is TGTGCCAGCAGCCAGGACAGGGTTACAACTAATGAAAAACTGTTTTTT.

This clonotype was counted many times. The chain employs TRBV2 and TRBJ2-2; D is ambiguous. Trimming took off 4 bases at V and 7 bases at J, with 1 base between the two ends. Germline V gene lookup returns CDR1 SNHLY and CDR2 FYNNEI. This CDR3 comprises 10 residues. The CDR3, as DNA: TGTGCCAGCAGTGGCGGGGAGCTGTTTTTT. Amino acid sequence: CASSGGELFF.

This clonotype was seen a handful of times. This chain links TRBV19 with TRBJ2-2; no definite D call. Germline V CDR1 and CDR2: LNHDA, SQIVND (reference sequence). The ends were cut back, 8 bases at V and 1 base at J, with 11 bases in the middle. The CDR3 has 14 residues. CDR3 coding DNA: TGTGCCAGTTCTTCACTCCGGAACACCGGGGAGCTGTTTTTT. Its protein product is CASSSLRNTGELFF. The full variable domain, completed using reference TRBV19 and TRBJ2-2, is DGGITQSPKYLFRKEGQNVTLSCEQNLNHDAMYWYRQDPGQGLRLIYYSQIVNDFQKGDIAEGYSVSREKKESFPLTVTSAQKNPTAFYLCASSSLRNTGELFFGEGSRLTVL.

The rearrangement uses TRBV4-1 and TRBJ2-5, with 7 bases fitting TRBD2. Losses at the gene ends were 0 bases for V and 1 base for J; bases not matched to a gene: 8. Germline CDR1 MGHRA, CDR2 YSYEKL. The CDR3 spans 17 residues. In DNA, the CDR3 is TGCGCCAGCAGCCAAGAGAATACCGGGGGGTCCCAAGAGACCCAGTACTTC. It translates to CASSQENTGGSQETQYF.

This clonotype was counted only a few times. This rearrangement joins TRBV20-1 to TRBJ2-2, with 8 bases aligning to TRBD2. The CDR3 sequence is 15 residues long. Per the germline V gene, CDR1 is DFQATT and CDR2 is SNEGSKA (reference sequence). The V and J ends lost 6 bases and 6 bases, in that order; junction bases with no gene match: 12. The CDR3 reads CSATPGLATAGELFF. The CDR3 bases are TGCAGTGCCACTCCTGGACTAGCTACCGCCGGGGAGCTGTTTTTT.

With respect to this clonotype: A read error is possible here, since a much larger clone lies one base away. The V call is TRBV28, the J call TRBJ2-1, with D perhaps matching TRBD2 (6 bases). Germline loops: CDR1 MDHEN, CDR2 SYDVKM. This CDR3 region has 14 residues. This CDR3 reads CASSFNAMRDERFF. The DNA of the CDR3 is TGTGCCAGCAGTTTTAACGCAATGCGGGATGAGCGGTTCTTC.

This clonotype came up a few times. The chain has TRBV19 and TRBJ1-2; possible D gene TRBD1, 6 bases. The V end was cut by 6 bases, the J end by 6 bases, with 26 bases between. Germline CDR1 and CDR2: LNHDA and SQIVND (reference sequence). The CDR3 runs to 17 residues. The CDR3: CASRWDNHPQSRNGYTF. The CDR3 coding sequence is TGTGCCAGTAGGTGGGACAACCACCCGCAAAGTCGGAATGGCTACACCTTC.

This clonotype was seen ten or more times. The chain links TRBV28 to TRBJ2-5; TRBD1 might be the D (5 bases). The V end lost 2 bases, the J end lost 6 bases, and 10 bases lay between the germline ends. Germline-derived CDR1 and CDR2 are MDHEN and SYDVKM. The CDR3 spans 13 residues. This chain's CDR3 is CASSLLGVKTQYF. Here the CDR3 DNA reads TGTGCCAGCAGTTTACTAGGGGTGAAGACCCAGTACTTC. Combining the CDR3 with reference TRBV28 and TRBJ2-5 gives the whole variable domain DVKVTQSSRYLVKRTGEKVFLECVQDMDHENMFWYRQDPGLGLRLIYFSYDVKMKEKGDIPEGYSVSREKKERFSLILESASTNQTSMYLCASSLLGVKTQYFGPGTRLLVL.

V gene TRBV4-1 combines with J gene TRBJ1-2; D gene uncertain. Trimming left V 2 bases short and J 2 bases short, with 15 bases between. CDR1 is MGHRA and CDR2 is YSYEKL in the germline V gene. This CDR3 has 16 amino acids. CDR3 region: CASSQLYIGQNYGYTF. CDR3 sequence (DNA): TGCGCCAGCAGCCAACTATATATAGGGCAAAACTATGGCTACACCTTC.

This clonotype appeared a few times. J is TRBJ2-3 and V is TRBV20-1, with 7 positions matching TRBD2. Per germline, CDR1 DFQATT and CDR2 SNEGSKA (reference sequence). After removal of 6 bases from V and 2 bases from J, the junction contained 11 bases not matched to a gene. There are 15 residues in the CDR3. CDR3 in amino acids: CSASPLLAVTDTQYF. The CDR3 DNA reads TGCAGTGCCAGCCCACTCCTAGCGGTCACAGATACGCAGTATTTT.

This clonotype came up a few times. The chain has TRBV6-5 and TRBJ2-3; D is ambiguous. Trimming stripped 3 bases from V and 1 base from J, with 11 bases between. CDR1 is MNHEY, CDR2 SVGAGI, per germline. The length of the CDR3 is 15 residues. In DNA, the CDR3 is TGTGCCAGCAGTTATGGCGGAGCCCGCACAGATACGCAGTATTTT. Translated: CASSYGGARTDTQYF.

The chain employs TRBV11-2 and TRBJ2-1; 10 positions match TRBD2. V lost 7 bases and J lost 8; bases outside the gene matches: 14. Looked up from germline, CDR1 is SGHAT and CDR2 is FQNNGV. CDR3 length equals 16 residues. CDR3 in DNA: TGTGCCAGCACCTCACGGGCTAGCGGGAGTAGGTATGAGCAGTTCTTC. Translation gives CASTSRASGSRYEQFF.

This clonotype was seen repeatedly, ten times or more. This sequence joins TRBV7-8 and TRBJ1-1, with D possibly being TRBD1 (5 bases). The CDR3 consists of 16 residues. CDR1 SGHVS and CDR2 FQNEAQ come from the germline V gene. Trimming pared 1 base from V and 5 bases from J, leaving 17 bases between. CDR3 in DNA: TGTGCCAGCAGCTTAGTTGCAGGGAGAGGTGATACTGAAGCTTTCTTT. It encodes CASSLVAGRGDTEAFF.

CDR3 in amino acids: CASKRDFYYEQYF. DNA for the CDR3: TGTGCCAGCAAACGGGACTTCTACTACGAGCAGTACTTC. The chain uses TRBV6-1 and TRBJ2-7, with a tentative D call TRBD2 (6 bases). The germline V gene encodes CDR1 MNHNS and CDR2 SASEGT. Trimming removed 7 bases at V and 3 bases at J, with 13 bases between. This CDR3 has 13 residues.